Listed here are 10 T cell receptor beta chains from one sample, sequenced in a study of response to subunit inactivated influenza vaccine. MiXCR, run by TCRdb on the RT-PCR reads, gives a single entry per CDR3 protein. The sample holds about 540,000 distinct CDR3 sequences; under 30% are singletons and the top ten take approximately 3%. The data also belong to a second study, concerning T cells expressing NK-cell markers. As reported in that work: Production of TCR beta cDNA relied on 5'RACE template switching with UMIs.

The material was CD4+ T cells sorted from PBMCs, obtained 11 to 12 days after vaccination. Source of these receptors: a man aged 45-60 years who received an inactivated influenza vaccine.

This clonotype was found a few times. CDR3 nucleotides: TGTGCCAGCAGGGGACTTTTCCTTAATGAAAAACTGTTTTTT. Translated, it gives CASRGLFLNEKLFF. The chain joins TRBV6-5 to TRBJ1-4; perhaps TRBD1 as D (5 bases). CDR1 is MNHEY and CDR2 is SVGAGI in the germline V gene. Trimming cost V 6 bases and J 4 bases, with 12 bases left between them. The CDR3 consists of 14 residues.

The rearrangement uses TRBV5-1 and TRBJ2-2; 9 bases agree with TRBD2. Germline lookup yields CDR1 SGHRS and CDR2 YFSETQ. V was pared by 1 base and J by 6 bases, with 4 bases of the junction left unmatched. The CDR3 runs 15 residues. For the CDR3, the DNA is TGCGCCAGCAGCTTGCTAGCGGGAATGGCCGGGGAGCTGTTTTTT. It is translated as CASSLLAGMAGELFF.

The chain employs TRBV20-1 and TRBJ2-1; 12 bases match TRBD1. V shed 0 bases and J 6 bases; nucleotides not matched to a gene: 3. The length of the CDR3 is 15 residues. Germline V gene sequence: CDR1 DFQATT, CDR2 SNEGSKA (reference sequence). DNA for the CDR3: TGCAGTGCTAGAGATCTGGGACAGGGGGCCAATGAGCAGTTCTTC. Its protein product is CSARDLGQGANEQFF.

The chain combines TRBV29-1 with TRBJ1-1; possible D gene TRBD1, 5 bases. CDR1 SQVTM and CDR2 ANQGSEA come from the germline V gene. V was shortened by 4 bases and J by 4 bases, with 16 bases between the two germline ends. The CDR3 totals 14 residues. CDR3 DNA: TGCAGCGTTGTAGCAGCGACTGGGGGCACTGAAGCTTTCTTT. It codes for CSVVAATGGTEAFF.

This chain connects TRBV20-1 to TRBJ1-5; no firm D call. The germline V gene encodes CDR1 DFQATT and CDR2 SNEGSKA (reference sequence). This CDR3 has 13 residues. Trimming stripped 4 bases from V and 3 bases from J, with 10 bases between. CDR3 in DNA: TGCAGTGCTATAGCGCAGGCCAATCAGCCCCAGCATTTT. Translating it yields CSAIAQANQPQHF.

On this clonotype: A much larger clone is a single base away; this may be a read error. The rearrangement joins TRBV29-1 to TRBJ2-1, with D perhaps matching TRBD1 or TRBD2 (5 bases each). Trimming left V 7 bases short and J 5 bases short, with 15 bases between. The length of the CDR3 is 13 residues. Germline lookup yields CDR1 SQVTM and CDR2 ANQGSEA. CDR3 sequence reads: CSGKGSGHNEQFF. CDR3 nucleotide sequence: TGCAGCGGAAAGGGGAGCGGCCACAATGAGCAGTTCTTC.

A few counts support this clonotype. The chain is built from TRBV6-1 and TRBJ2-1, with D possibly TRBD2 on 6 matching bases. This CDR3 is built from 16 residues. Germline lookup yields CDR1 MNHNS and CDR2 SASEGT. V was trimmed by 2 bases and J by 6 bases, leaving 17 bases between them. CDR3 bases: TGTGCCAGCAGTGAATTTTTTGGCGGGATCGTCAATGAGCAGTTCTTC. Its protein product is CASSEFFGGIVNEQFF.

This clonotype was seen at least ten times. The gene calls are TRBV7-8 and TRBJ2-3; D perhaps matches TRBD2 (6 bases). The germline CDR1 and CDR2 sequences are SGHVS and FQNEAQ. The V gene lost 6 bases and the J gene lost 1 base, with 11 bases spanning the gap. CDR3 size: 14 residues. As DNA, the CDR3 is TGTGCCAGCAGGGGAGGACGGGGCACAGATACGCAGTATTTT. Translating gives CASRGGRGTDTQYF.

The CDR3 region has the DNA TGTGCCAGCAGCCAGGACGCCCCGTGGACTGAAGCTTTCTTT. Its protein is CASSQDAPWTEAFF. The chain combines TRBV14 with TRBJ1-1; D gene unclear. Trimming removed 3 bases at V and 5 bases at J, with 13 bases between. Looked up from germline, CDR1 is SGHDN and CDR2 is FVKESK. The CDR3 has 14 amino acids.

This clonotype was picked up a small number of times. V usage is TRBV10-3 and J usage is TRBJ2-7, with 7 bases identical to TRBD1. The CDR3 length is 14 residues. The V gene's germline CDR1 is ENHRY and CDR2 SYGVKD. V shed 4 bases and J 6 bases; nucleotides not matched to a gene: 9. The CDR3 region has the DNA TGTGCCATCAGTGGACAGGGTGACCTGTCCGAGCAGTACTTC. It is translated as CAISGQGDLSEQYF.